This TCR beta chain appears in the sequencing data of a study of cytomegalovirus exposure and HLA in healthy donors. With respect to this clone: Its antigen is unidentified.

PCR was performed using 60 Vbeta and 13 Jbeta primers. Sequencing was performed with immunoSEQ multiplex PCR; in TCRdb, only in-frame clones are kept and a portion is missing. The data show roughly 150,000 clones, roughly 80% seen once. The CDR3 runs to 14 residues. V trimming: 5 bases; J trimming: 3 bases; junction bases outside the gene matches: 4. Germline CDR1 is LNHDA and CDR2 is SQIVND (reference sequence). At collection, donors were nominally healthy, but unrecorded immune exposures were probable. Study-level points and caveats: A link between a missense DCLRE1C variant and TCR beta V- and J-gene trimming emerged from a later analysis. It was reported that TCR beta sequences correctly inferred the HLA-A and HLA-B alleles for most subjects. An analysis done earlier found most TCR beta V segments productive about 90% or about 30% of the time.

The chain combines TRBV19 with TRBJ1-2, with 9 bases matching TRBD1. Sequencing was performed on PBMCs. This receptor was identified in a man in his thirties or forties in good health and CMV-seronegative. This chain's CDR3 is CASSFDRGDYGYTF. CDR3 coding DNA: TGTGCCAGTAGTTTCGACAGGGGGGACTATGGCTACACCTTC.